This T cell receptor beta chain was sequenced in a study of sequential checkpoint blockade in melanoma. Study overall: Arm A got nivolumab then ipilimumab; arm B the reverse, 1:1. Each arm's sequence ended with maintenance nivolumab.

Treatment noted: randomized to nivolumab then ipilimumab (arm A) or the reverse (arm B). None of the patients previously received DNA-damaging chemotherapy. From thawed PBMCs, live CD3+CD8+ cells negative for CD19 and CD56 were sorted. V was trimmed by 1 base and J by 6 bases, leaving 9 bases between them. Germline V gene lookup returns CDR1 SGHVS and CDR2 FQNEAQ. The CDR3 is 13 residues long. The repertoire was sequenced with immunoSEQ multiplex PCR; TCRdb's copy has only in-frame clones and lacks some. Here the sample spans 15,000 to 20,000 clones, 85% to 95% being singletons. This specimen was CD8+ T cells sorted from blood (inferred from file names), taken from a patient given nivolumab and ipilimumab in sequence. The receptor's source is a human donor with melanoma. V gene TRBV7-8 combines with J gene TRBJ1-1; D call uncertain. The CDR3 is CASSLGVRAEAFF. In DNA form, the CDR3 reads TGTGCCAGCAGCTTAGGGGTCCGGGCTGAAGCTTTCTTT.